These 11 T cell receptor beta chains were sequenced from one sample in a study of beta chain features in type 1 diabetes. Since all of the isolated RNA was reverse transcribed, expressed TCRB transcripts were what got sequenced. The protocol was immunoSEQ multiplex PCR, while the TCRdb copy is restricted to in-frame clones and leaves out a portion. The sample yields under 800,000 clones, roughly a sixth seen once. Input material: naive CD4+ T cells from blood. The origin of the receptors is a man between 18 and 29 years old in good health.

Written as DNA, the CDR3 is TGTGCCACCAGCAGCACGGGCCGCACAGATACGCAGTATTTT. Amino acids: CATSSTGRTDTQYF. The chain uses TRBV15 and TRBJ2-3, with D hard to call. Trimming removed 3 bases from V and 1 base from J, with 8 bases in between. From germline, CDR1 is LNHNV and CDR2 YYDKDF (reference sequence). This CDR3 region has 14 residues.

CDR3 DNA: TGTGCCAGCAGCGCAAGACAGGGGGCTAGAAACACCATATATTTT. Translated: CASSARQGARNTIYF. This chain uses TRBV9 with TRBJ1-3; 10 bases match TRBD1. The CDR3 runs 15 residues. Germline CDR1 and CDR2: SGDLS and YYNGEE. V lost 3 bases to trimming and J lost 5 bases; unmatched junction nucleotides: 5.

The chain combines TRBV6-6 with TRBJ1-6; maybe TRBD1 (6 bases). The CDR3 consists of 15 residues. Germline V lookup: CDR1 MNHNY, CDR2 SVGAGI (reference sequence). V was shortened by 5 bases and J by 9 bases, with 17 bases between the two germline ends. Here the CDR3 reads CASSAGGASSSPLHF. The DNA for the CDR3 is TGTGCCAGCAGTGCCGGGGGGGCTTCTTCTTCACCCCTCCACTTT.

The chain links TRBV6-6 to TRBJ2-5, with 7 bases aligning to TRBD1. The CDR3 extends over 12 amino acids. The J segment lost 5 bases and the V segment lost 7 bases, leaving 4 bases of the junction unmatched. From germline, CDR1 is MNHNY and CDR2 SVGAGI (reference sequence). CDR3 protein: CASTTGHETQYF. The DNA for the CDR3 is TGTGCCAGCACGACAGGGCACGAGACCCAGTACTTC.

This clone was seen only a few times. The CDR3 here is CASSLGSMNTEAFF. The CDR3 DNA follows: TGCGCCAGCAGCTTGGGCAGCATGAACACTGAAGCTTTCTTT. V and J are TRBV5-1 and TRBJ1-1; no definite D call. CDR1 and CDR2 from the germline V gene are SGHRS and YFSETQ. The V end was cut by 0 bases, the J end by 0 bases, with 6 bases between. This CDR3 has 14 amino acids.

V usage is TRBV4-2 and J usage is TRBJ2-2; D may match TRBD1 or TRBD2 (5 bases each). This CDR3 has 13 amino acids. Looked up from germline, CDR1 is LGHNA and CDR2 is YNFKEQ. V lost 2 bases, J lost 7 bases, and 8 bases lay in between. CDR3 sequence reads: CASSQTGGGELFF. The CDR3 DNA reads as TGTGCCAGCAGCCAAACTGGGGGCGGGGAGCTGTTTTTT.

The rearrangement uses TRBV15 and TRBJ2-7; D is unclear. V gave up 0 bases and J gave up 1 base, with 13 bases separating them. The CDR3 extends over 16 amino acids. In germline, CDR1 is LNHNV, CDR2 YYDKDF (reference sequence). CDR3 residues: CATSRDSDAPSYEQYF. The DNA for the CDR3 is TGTGCCACCAGCAGAGATTCGGACGCGCCATCCTACGAGCAGTACTTC.

Written as DNA, the CDR3 is TGTGCCAGCAGCTTTTCGGGCGGATATGGCTACACCTTC. Its translation: CASSFSGGYGYTF. The chain recombines TRBV7-2 with TRBJ1-2; no reliable D call. The V and J ends lost 3 bases and 5 bases respectively, with 10 bases between them. In germline, CDR1 is SGHTA, CDR2 FQGNSA. The CDR3 sequence is 13 residues long.

The V call is TRBV5-1, the J call TRBJ2-7; D call uncertain. The CDR3 loop spans 14 amino acids. The germline V gene has CDR1 SGHRS and CDR2 YFSETQ. Trimming took off 0 bases at V and 3 bases at J, with 10 bases between the two ends. CDR3 coding DNA: TGCGCCAGCAGCTTGGTAGGTCAATTCTACGAGCAGTACTTC. Its protein is CASSLVGQFYEQYF.

The chain joins TRBV11-2 to TRBJ2-3; TRBD2 aligns across 8 bases. Germline loops: CDR1 SGHAT, CDR2 FQNNGV. This CDR3 is 12 amino acids long. J was trimmed by 8 bases and V by 8 bases; bases with no gene match: 6. CDR3 loop: CASVPRGGTQYF. As DNA, the CDR3 is TGTGCCAGCGTCCCCCGGGGGGGTACGCAGTATTTT. The full variable domain, its missing parts supplied by reference TRBV11-2 and TRBJ2-3, is EAGVAQSPRYKIIEKRQSVAFWCNPISGHATLYWYQQILGQGPKLLIQFQNNGVVDDSQLPKDRFSAERLKGVDSTLKIQPAKLEDSAVYLCASVPRGGTQYFGPGTRLTVL.

The chain is built from TRBV4-3 and TRBJ1-2, with 9 bases that match TRBD1. The CDR3 loop spans 18 amino acids. CDR1 is LGHNA, CDR2 YSLEER, per germline. J was trimmed by 4 bases and V by 4 bases; bases with no gene match: 16. CDR3 amino acids: CASSRVSAGTGPSYGYTF. DNA for the CDR3: TGCGCCAGCAGCCGGGTGTCAGCCGGGACAGGGCCGAGCTATGGCTACACCTTC.